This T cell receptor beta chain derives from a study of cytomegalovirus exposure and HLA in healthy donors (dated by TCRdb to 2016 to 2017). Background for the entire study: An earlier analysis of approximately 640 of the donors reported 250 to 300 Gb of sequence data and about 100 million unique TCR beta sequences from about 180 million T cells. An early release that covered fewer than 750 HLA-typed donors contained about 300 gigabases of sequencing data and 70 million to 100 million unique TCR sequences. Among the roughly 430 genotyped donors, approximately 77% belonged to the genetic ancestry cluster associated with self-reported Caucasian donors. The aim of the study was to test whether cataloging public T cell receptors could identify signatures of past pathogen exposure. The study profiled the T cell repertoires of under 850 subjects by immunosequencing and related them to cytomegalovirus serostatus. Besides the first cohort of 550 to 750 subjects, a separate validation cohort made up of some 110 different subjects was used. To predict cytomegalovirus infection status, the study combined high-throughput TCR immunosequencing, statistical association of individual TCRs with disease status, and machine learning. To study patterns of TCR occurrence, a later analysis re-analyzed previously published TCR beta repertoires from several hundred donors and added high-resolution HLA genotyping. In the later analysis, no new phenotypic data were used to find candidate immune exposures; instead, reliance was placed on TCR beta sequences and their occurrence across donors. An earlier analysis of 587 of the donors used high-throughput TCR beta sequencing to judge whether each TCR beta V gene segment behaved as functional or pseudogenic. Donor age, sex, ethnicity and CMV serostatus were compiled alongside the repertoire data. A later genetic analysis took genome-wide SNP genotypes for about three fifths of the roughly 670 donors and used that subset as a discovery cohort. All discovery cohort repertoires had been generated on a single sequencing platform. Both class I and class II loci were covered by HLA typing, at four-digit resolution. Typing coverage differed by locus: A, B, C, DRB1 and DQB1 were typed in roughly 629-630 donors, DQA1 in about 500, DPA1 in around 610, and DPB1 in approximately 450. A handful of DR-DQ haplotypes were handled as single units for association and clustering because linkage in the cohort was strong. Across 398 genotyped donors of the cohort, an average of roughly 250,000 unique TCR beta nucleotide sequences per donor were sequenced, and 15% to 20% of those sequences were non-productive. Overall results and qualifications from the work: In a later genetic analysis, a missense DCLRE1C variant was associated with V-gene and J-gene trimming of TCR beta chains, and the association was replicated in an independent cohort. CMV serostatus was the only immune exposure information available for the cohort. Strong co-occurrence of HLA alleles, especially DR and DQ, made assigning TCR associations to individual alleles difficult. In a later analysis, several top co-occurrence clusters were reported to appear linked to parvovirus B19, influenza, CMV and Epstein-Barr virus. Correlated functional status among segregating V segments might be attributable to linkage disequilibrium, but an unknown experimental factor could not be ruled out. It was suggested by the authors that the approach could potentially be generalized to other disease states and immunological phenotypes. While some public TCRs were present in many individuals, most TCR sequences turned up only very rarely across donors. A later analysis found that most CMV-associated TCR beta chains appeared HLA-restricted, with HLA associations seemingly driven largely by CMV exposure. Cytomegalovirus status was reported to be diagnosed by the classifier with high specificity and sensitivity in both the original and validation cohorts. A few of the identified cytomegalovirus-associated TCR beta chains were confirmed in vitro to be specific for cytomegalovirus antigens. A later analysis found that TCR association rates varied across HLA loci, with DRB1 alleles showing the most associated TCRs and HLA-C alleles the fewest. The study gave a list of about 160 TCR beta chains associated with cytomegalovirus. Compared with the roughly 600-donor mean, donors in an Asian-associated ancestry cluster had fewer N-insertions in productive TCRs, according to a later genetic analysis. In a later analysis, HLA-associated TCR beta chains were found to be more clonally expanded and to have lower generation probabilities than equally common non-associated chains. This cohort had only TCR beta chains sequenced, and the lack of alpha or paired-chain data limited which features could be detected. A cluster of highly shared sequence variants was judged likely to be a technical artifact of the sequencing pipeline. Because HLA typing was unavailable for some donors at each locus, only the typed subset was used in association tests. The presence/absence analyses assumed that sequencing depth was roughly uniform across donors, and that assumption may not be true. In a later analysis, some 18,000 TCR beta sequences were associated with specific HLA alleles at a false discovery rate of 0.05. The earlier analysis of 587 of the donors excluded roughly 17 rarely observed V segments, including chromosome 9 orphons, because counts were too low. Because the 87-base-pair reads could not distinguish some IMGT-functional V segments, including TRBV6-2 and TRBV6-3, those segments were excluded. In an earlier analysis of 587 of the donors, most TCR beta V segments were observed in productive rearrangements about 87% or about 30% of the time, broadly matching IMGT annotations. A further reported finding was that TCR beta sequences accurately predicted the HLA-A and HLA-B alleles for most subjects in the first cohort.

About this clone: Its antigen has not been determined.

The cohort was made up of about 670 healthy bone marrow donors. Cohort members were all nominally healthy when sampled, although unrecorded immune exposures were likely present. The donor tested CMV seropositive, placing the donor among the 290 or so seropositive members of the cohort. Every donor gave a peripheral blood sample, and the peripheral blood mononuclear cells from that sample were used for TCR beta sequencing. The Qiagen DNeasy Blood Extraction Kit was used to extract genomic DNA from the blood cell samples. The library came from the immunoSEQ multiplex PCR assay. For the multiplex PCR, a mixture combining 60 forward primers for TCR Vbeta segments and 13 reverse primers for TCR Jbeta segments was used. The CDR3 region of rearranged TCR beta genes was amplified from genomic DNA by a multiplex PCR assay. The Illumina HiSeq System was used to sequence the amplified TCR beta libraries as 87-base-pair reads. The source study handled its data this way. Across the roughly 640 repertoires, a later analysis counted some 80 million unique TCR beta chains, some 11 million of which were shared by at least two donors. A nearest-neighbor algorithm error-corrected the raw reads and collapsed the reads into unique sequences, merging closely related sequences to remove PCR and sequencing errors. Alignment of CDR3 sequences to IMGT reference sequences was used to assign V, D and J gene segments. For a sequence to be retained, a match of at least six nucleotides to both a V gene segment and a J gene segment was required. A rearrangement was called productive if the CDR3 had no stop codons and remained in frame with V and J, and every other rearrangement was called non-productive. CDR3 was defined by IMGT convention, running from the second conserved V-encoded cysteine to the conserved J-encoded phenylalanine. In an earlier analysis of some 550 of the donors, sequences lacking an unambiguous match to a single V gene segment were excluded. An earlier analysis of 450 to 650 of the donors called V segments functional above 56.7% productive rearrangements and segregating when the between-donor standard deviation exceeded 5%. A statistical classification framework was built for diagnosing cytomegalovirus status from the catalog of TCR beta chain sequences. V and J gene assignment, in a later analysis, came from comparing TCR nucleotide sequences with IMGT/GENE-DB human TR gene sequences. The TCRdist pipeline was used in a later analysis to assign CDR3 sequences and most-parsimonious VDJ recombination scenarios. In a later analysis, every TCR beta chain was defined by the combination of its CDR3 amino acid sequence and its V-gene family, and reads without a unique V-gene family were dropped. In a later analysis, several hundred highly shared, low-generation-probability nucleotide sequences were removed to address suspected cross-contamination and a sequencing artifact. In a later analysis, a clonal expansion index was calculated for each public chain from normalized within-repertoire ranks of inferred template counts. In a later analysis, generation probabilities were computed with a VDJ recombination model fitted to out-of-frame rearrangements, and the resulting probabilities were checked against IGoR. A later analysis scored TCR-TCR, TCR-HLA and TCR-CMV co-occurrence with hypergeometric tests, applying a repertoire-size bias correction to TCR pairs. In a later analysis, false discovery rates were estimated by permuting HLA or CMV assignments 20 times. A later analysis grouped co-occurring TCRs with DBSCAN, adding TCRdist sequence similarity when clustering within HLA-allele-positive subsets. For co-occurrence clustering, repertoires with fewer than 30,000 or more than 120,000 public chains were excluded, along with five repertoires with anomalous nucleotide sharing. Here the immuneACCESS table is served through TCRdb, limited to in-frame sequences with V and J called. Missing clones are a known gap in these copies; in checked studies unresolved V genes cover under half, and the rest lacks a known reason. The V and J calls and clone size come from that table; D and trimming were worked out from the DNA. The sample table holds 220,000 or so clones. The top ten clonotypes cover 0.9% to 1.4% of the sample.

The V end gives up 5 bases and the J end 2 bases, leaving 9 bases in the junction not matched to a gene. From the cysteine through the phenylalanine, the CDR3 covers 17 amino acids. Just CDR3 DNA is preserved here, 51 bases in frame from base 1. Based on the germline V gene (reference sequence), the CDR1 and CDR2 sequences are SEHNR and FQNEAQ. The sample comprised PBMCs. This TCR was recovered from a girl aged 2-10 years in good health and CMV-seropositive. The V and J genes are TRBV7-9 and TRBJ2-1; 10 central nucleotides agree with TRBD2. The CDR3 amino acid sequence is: CASSRDLAGVTYNEQFF. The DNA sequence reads TGTGCCAGCAGCCGGGATCTAGCGGGGGTTACCTACAATGAGCAGTTCTTC. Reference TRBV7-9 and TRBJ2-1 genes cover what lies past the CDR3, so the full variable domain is DTGVSQNPRHKITKRGQNVTFRCDPISEHNRLYWYRQTLGQGPEFLTYFQNEAQLEKSRLLSDRFSAERPKGSFSTLEIQRTEQGDSAMYLCASSRDLAGVTYNEQFFGPGTRLTVL.